These 23 T cell receptor beta chains were all obtained from the same sample, sequenced in a study of shared clonotypes between healthy human individuals. Assay used: immunoSEQ multiplex PCR; TCRdb lists only in-frame clones, some missing. This sample carries about 2.1 million clones, just under 95% of them seen once, and the ten largest clones take approximately 1.6%. CD45RO-negative, CCR7-selected cells formed the naive CD8 fraction, which excluded terminally differentiated effector memory CD45RA+ cells. Specimen: naive CD8+ T cells from PBMCs. These receptors were obtained from a man younger than 30 in good health. Some clones in this sample may be carry-over from other donors' samples.

The chain joins TRBV7-8 to TRBJ2-3, with a tentative D call TRBD1 (5 bases). The CDR3 runs 18 residues. Germline CDR1 reads SGHVS; CDR2 reads FQNEAQ. The V gene lost 5 bases and the J gene lost 2 bases, with 23 bases spanning the gap. The CDR3 reads CASSRIYMTVDNTDTQYF. In DNA, the CDR3 is TGTGCCAGCAGCCGAATTTACATGACAGTGGATAACACAGATACGCAGTATTTT.

J is TRBJ1-1 and V is TRBV5-6; 9 nucleotides agree with TRBD1. Germline-derived CDR1 and CDR2 are SGHDT and YYEEEE. J lost 5 bases, V lost 4 bases, and 6 bases had no gene match. The CDR3 length is 14 residues. CDR3 sequence (DNA): TGTGCCAGCAGCGTAAACAGGGGGCTTACTGAAGCTTTCTTT. Translated, it gives CASSVNRGLTEAFF.

As to this clone: This specimen includes other DNA sequences encoding the same CDR3. This sequence joins TRBV19 and TRBJ2-7; 12 nucleotides align to TRBD1. The V segment lost 3 bases and the J segment 5 bases; nucleotides outside the gene matches: 5. Germline CDR1 and CDR2: LNHDA and SQIVND (reference sequence). The CDR3 runs 15 residues. The CDR3 sequence is CASSIRDRGLDEQYF. CDR3 DNA sequence: TGTGCCAGTAGTATTCGGGACAGGGGGCTGGACGAGCAGTACTTC.

V is TRBV7-9 and J is TRBJ1-4, with 9 nucleotides matching TRBD1. Germline-derived CDR1 and CDR2 are SEHNR and FQNEAQ (reference sequence). The CDR3 extends over 15 amino acids. V lost 5 bases and J lost 8; bases outside the gene matches: 9. The CDR3 loop reads CASSDYRGREEKLFF. The CDR3 DNA follows: TGTGCCAGCAGCGACTACAGGGGGCGTGAAGAAAAACTGTTTTTT.

J is TRBJ1-3 and V is TRBV28; D remains ambiguous. Germline V gene lookup returns CDR1 MDHEN and CDR2 SYDVKM. The CDR3 consists of 16 residues. V dropped 3 bases and J dropped 0 bases, with 12 bases sitting between them. The CDR3 DNA is TGTGCCAGCAGTTTCGGCAGATTAACCTCTGGAAACACCATATATTTT. As protein: CASSFGRLTSGNTIYF.

The J gene is TRBJ2-1, the V gene TRBV7-9; D uncertain. The CDR3 consists of 12 residues. Germline CDR1 reads SEHNR; CDR2 reads FQNEAQ (reference sequence). V gave up 7 bases and J gave up 9 bases, with 13 bases separating them. CDR3: CASTLGAVEQFF. The CDR3 region has the DNA TGTGCCAGCACCCTGGGCGCCGTTGAGCAGTTCTTC.

The V gene is TRBV10-3, the J gene TRBJ1-4; TRBD1 matches at 8 bases. V shed 2 bases and J 5 bases; nucleotides not matched to a gene: 4. Germline V gene data show CDR1 as ENHRY and CDR2 as SYGVKD. The CDR3 covers 15 residues. CDR3: CAISEGDRLNEKLFF. CDR3 coding DNA: TGTGCCATCAGTGAGGGGGACAGGCTAAATGAAAAACTGTTTTTT.

The V call is TRBV28, the J call TRBJ1-1; no reliable D call. This CDR3 has 14 residues. Between the trimmed V and J ends, which lost 2 bases and 4 bases, there was a span of 11 bases. Germline assignment: CDR1 MDHEN and CDR2 SYDVKM. The DNA of the CDR3 is TGTGCCAGCAGTTTAAGGGTTTATAGCACTGAAGCTTTCTTT. This translates into CASSLRVYSTEAFF.

The V gene is TRBV30, the J gene TRBJ2-2; 7 bases agree with TRBD1. The V gene's germline CDR1 is GTSNPN and CDR2 SVGIG (reference sequence). This CDR3 spans 16 amino acids. With V trimmed by 0 bases and J by 2 bases, 6 bases remained unmatched. The CDR3 here is CAWSVFQGVNTGELFF. Written as DNA, the CDR3 is TGTGCCTGGAGTGTTTTCCAGGGGGTCAACACCGGGGAGCTGTTTTTT. The whole variable domain, filled in from reference TRBV30 and TRBJ2-2, reads SQTIHQWPATLVQPVGSPLSLECTVEGTSNPNLYWYRQAAGRGLQLLFYSVGIGQISSEVPQNLSASRPQDRQFILSSKKLLLSDSGFYLCAWSVFQGVNTGELFFGEGSRLTVL.

Here the CDR3 DNA reads TGTGCCAGTAGCCAGAGCGGGTTTAGGGAGACCCAGTACTTC. Residues: CASSQSGFRETQYF. The gene calls are TRBV19 and TRBJ2-5, with TRBD2 as a possible D gene (6 bases). In germline, CDR1 is LNHDA, CDR2 SQIVND (reference sequence). This CDR3 is built from 14 residues. V dropped 6 bases and J dropped 5 bases, with 16 bases sitting between them.

The chain employs TRBV5-6 and TRBJ2-2; D is unresolved. The V gene's germline CDR1 is SGHDT and CDR2 YYEEEE. Trimming removed 1 base at V and 1 base at J, with 14 bases between. The CDR3 contains 17 residues. CDR3 DNA: TGTGCCAGCAGCTTGCTTCCAAGGCGCTTGAACACCGGGGAGCTGTTTTTT. It encodes CASSLLPRRLNTGELFF.

To note about this clone: Other DNA sequences in this sample translate to the same CDR3. The J gene is TRBJ2-7, the V gene TRBV5-6; TRBD2 aligns across 11 bases. V dropped 3 bases and J dropped 4; count of bases not matched to a gene: 3. CDR3 length: 14 amino acids. In germline, CDR1 is SGHDT, CDR2 YYEEEE. The CDR3 nucleotides read TGTGCCAGCAGCTGGGGGACTAGCGGATACGAGCAGTACTTC. This encodes CASSWGTSGYEQYF.

V and J are TRBV7-3 and TRBJ2-5; no firm D call. Trimming removed 0 bases from V and 1 base from J, with 6 bases in between. Germline loops: CDR1 SGHTA, CDR2 FQGTGA. The length of the CDR3 is 14 residues. In DNA form, the CDR3 reads TGTGCCAGCAGCTTAACCTACTTCCAAGAGACCCAGTACTTC. Its protein product is CASSLTYFQETQYF.

This chain uses TRBV28 with TRBJ2-7; D is possibly TRBD2 (5 bases). Germline CDR1 reads MDHEN; CDR2 reads SYDVKM. V shed 6 bases and J shed 3 bases, with 9 bases lying between them. The CDR3 sequence is 12 residues long. CDR3 sequence reads: CASRYGGYEQYF. CDR3 nucleotides: TGTGCCAGCAGATACGGAGGCTACGAGCAGTACTTC.

This sequence joins TRBV7-9 and TRBJ2-7; no clear D. The CDR3 covers 13 residues. Germline V lookup: CDR1 SEHNR, CDR2 FQNEAQ (reference sequence). The V and J ends lost 5 bases and 3 bases respectively, with 11 bases between them. This CDR3 reads CASSIDMNYEQYF. DNA of the CDR3: TGTGCCAGCAGCATTGACATGAACTACGAGCAGTACTTC.

This chain connects TRBV28 to TRBJ2-1, with TRBD2 as a possible D gene (6 bases). Per germline, CDR1 MDHEN and CDR2 SYDVKM. Trimming stripped 5 bases from V and 0 bases from J, with 29 bases between. The CDR3 is made up of 21 amino acids. This CDR3 reads CASSAPKPGKRYGSSYNEQFF. In nucleotides, the CDR3 is TGTGCCAGCAGTGCACCCAAGCCGGGTAAGCGTTACGGGAGCTCCTACAATGAGCAGTTCTTC.

The chain combines TRBV6-1 with TRBJ2-2, with D perhaps TRBD1 (6 bases). Trimming left V 4 bases short and J 2 bases short, with 8 bases between. Germline V gives CDR1 MNHNS, CDR2 SASEGT. The CDR3 covers 14 residues. The CDR3 DNA reads as TGTGCCAGCAGTGGGACAGACAACACCGGGGAGCTGTTTTTT. It encodes CASSGTDNTGELFF.

This clone was counted once. This chain links TRBV4-2 with TRBJ2-2, with 10 nucleotides matching TRBD2. Germline V gene data show CDR1 as LGHNA and CDR2 as YNFKEQ. V shed 0 bases, J shed 7 bases, and the junction held 8 bases outside the gene matches. The CDR3 is 17 amino acids. The CDR3 reads CASSQETSGNFGGELFF. The CDR3 bases are TGTGCCAGCAGCCAAGAAACTAGCGGGAACTTCGGCGGGGAGCTGTTTTTT.

This rearrangement joins TRBV18 to TRBJ1-4; tentatively, D is TRBD1 (5 bases). CDR1 is KGHSH and CDR2 is LQKENI in the germline V gene. V was trimmed by 5 bases and J by 4 bases, leaving 11 bases between them. This CDR3 spans 14 amino acids. The CDR3 loop reads CASSAFDSNEKLFF. The DNA for the CDR3 is TGTGCCAGCTCAGCGTTCGACAGTAATGAAAAACTGTTTTTT.

The chain carries TRBV19 and TRBJ2-1, with D possibly matching TRBD2 (6 bases). V was clipped by 5 bases and J by 0 bases, with 14 bases between them. CDR1 is LNHDA and CDR2 is SQIVND in the germline V gene (reference sequence). This CDR3 is built from 16 residues. CDR3 sequence (DNA): TGTGCCAGTAGTGTGCCGCTAGCGAGCTCCTACAATGAGCAGTTCTTC. Protein product: CASSVPLASSYNEQFF.

This clone was observed a few times. Other DNA sequences from this sample encode an identical CDR3 as well. The rearrangement joins TRBV7-9 to TRBJ1-2; D gene uncertain. Germline V lookup: CDR1 SEHNR, CDR2 FQNEAQ (reference sequence). V lost 1 base to trimming and J lost 8 bases, with 11 bases between them. The CDR3 consists of 13 residues. DNA of the CDR3: TGTGCCAGCAGCTTAGGGGGTCTCGACGGCTACACCTTC. Translated, it gives CASSLGGLDGYTF.

The gene calls are TRBV7-8 and TRBJ2-1, with TRBD2 identical over 10 bases. Germline lookup yields CDR1 SGHVS and CDR2 FQNEAQ. The J segment lost 5 bases and the V segment lost 5 bases, leaving 12 bases of the junction unmatched. This CDR3 is 17 amino acids long. In DNA, the CDR3 is TGTGCCAGCAGCCATGGAGGGGGACTAGCGCAAAACAATGAGCAGTTCTTC. This sequence encodes CASSHGGGLAQNNEQFF.

The rearrangement uses TRBV15 and TRBJ2-7, with no clear D. V lost 1 base to trimming and J lost 5 bases, with 15 bases between them. Germline V lookup: CDR1 LNHNV, CDR2 YYDKDF (reference sequence). The length of the CDR3 is 15 residues. In DNA form, the CDR3 reads TGTGCCACCAGCAGAGGGACGGAAGAAAGACACGAGCAGTACTTC. Amino acids: CATSRGTEERHEQYF.